This T cell receptor beta chain was identified during a study of T cell repertoires in aging, cancer and after chemotherapy. About the research overall: Donors were grouped into six age bands spanning 30 or younger through 70 or older. Over several months to years, re-sampled healthy donor repertoires clearly shared clones. Approximately 9 million TCR reads made up the full dataset.

The V gene's germline CDR1 is MNHEY and CDR2 SMNVEV (reference sequence). The V end was cut by 4 bases, the J end by 2 bases, with 16 bases between. CDR3 size: 16 residues. A word on this clonotype: The antigen remains undetermined.

Multiplex touch-down PCR with TRB-A/B primers amplified rearranged V-D-J TRB sequences. In TCRdb, the multiplex PCR reads were re-called with MiXCR into one record per CDR3 protein. The sample includes 9,300 or so distinct CDR3 sequences, 30% to 45% of them seen just once. General study results and limits: Rebound thymic output was suggested by rising median generation probability during chemotherapy in each cancer cohort.

Peripheral blood genomic DNA, not sorted cells or RNA, was the template. Sequenced sample: blood. The chain combines TRBV27 with TRBJ2-3, with D perhaps matching TRBD1 or TRBD2 (6 bases each). The TCR originated in a human donor in good health. CDR3 in amino acids: CASSSQWGAITDTQYF. The CDR3 DNA reads as TGTGCCAGCAGTTCCCAGTGGGGGGCGATCACAGATACGCAGTATTTT.